The 32 T cell receptor beta chains reported below all come from one sample, sequenced in a study of blood T cell repertoires in COVID-19. Repertoires were generated with immunoSEQ multiplex PCR, while TCRdb's copy carries only in-frame clones and drops some. Of roughly 50,000 clones in the sample, around 79% were seen once. Material for sequencing was peripheral blood. All receptors come from a man aged 55 to 69 with acute or convalescent COVID-19.

This chain links TRBV7-9 with TRBJ1-5; TRBD1 is a possible D gene (5 bases). Trimming shortened V by 1 base and J by 7 bases, and 8 bases separated the two germline ends. The CDR3 is made up of 13 amino acids. The germline V gene has CDR1 SEHNR and CDR2 FQNEAQ (reference sequence). The CDR3 loop is CASSLVSGQPQHF. CDR3 in DNA: TGTGCCAGCAGCTTAGTATCAGGGCAGCCCCAGCATTTT.

The chain carries TRBV6-1 and TRBJ2-3; D gene unclear. V lost 2 bases and J 2 bases, leaving 5 bases between the germline ends. The CDR3 has 13 amino acids. Germline loops: CDR1 MNHNS, CDR2 SASEGT. CDR3: CASSELSTDTQYF. For the CDR3, the DNA is TGTGCCAGCAGTGAATTATCCACAGATACGCAGTATTTT.

This clone was counted a few times. This chain connects TRBV5-6 to TRBJ2-7; TRBD2 might be the D (6 bases). The CDR3 runs 13 residues. Trimming stripped 0 bases from V and 6 bases from J, with 10 bases between. From germline, CDR1 is SGHDT and CDR2 YYEEEE. CDR3 in amino acids: CASSLGTSSEQYF. The CDR3 nucleotides read TGTGCCAGCAGCTTGGGAACTAGCAGCGAGCAGTACTTC.

This clone was counted only a few times. V usage is TRBV9 and J usage is TRBJ2-3; TRBD2 agrees at 12 bases. Germline lookup yields CDR1 SGDLS and CDR2 YYNGEE. V gave up 6 bases and J gave up 4 bases; unmatched junction bases: 15. The CDR3 runs to 18 residues. CDR3: CASMRGDTSGRRSDTQYF. For the CDR3, the DNA is TGTGCCAGCATGCGGGGGGATACTAGCGGGAGGAGGTCAGATACGCAGTATTTT.

The CDR3 region has the DNA TGCGCCAGCAGCCCTACAGGGTTCGGAAACACCATATATTTT. This gives the protein CASSPTGFGNTIYF. V and J are TRBV5-1 and TRBJ1-3; TRBD1 is a possible D gene (6 bases). The length of the CDR3 is 14 residues. In germline, CDR1 is SGHRS, CDR2 YFSETQ. V was shortened by 4 bases and J by 4 bases, with 12 bases between the two germline ends. The whole variable domain, remainder taken from reference TRBV5-1 and TRBJ1-3, is KAGVTQTPRYLIKTRGQQVTLSCSPISGHRSVSWYQQTPGQGLQFLFEYFSETQRNKGNFPGRFSGRQFSNSRSEMNVSTLELGDSALYLCASSPTGFGNTIYFGEGSWLTVV.

This clone has just a few counts. This chain links TRBV19 with TRBJ2-3, with 7 bases matching TRBD2. The CDR3 is 17 amino acids. The ends lost 2 bases at V and 1 base at J; junction bases unmatched: 9. Germline V gene data show CDR1 as LNHDA and CDR2 as SQIVND (reference sequence). CDR3 in DNA: TGTGCCAGTAGTATACGCTTAGGGGCGGGAGGCACAGATACGCAGTATTTT. Translation: CASSIRLGAGGTDTQYF.

This chain connects TRBV30 to TRBJ1-4, with D hard to call. This CDR3 has 14 amino acids. Germline assignment: CDR1 GTSNPN and CDR2 SVGIG (reference sequence). Trimming left V 2 bases short and J 0 bases short, with 7 bases between. The CDR3 nucleotides read TGTGCCTGGAGTCACGGGGCAACTAATGAAAAACTGTTTTTT. Translation: CAWSHGATNEKLFF. Based on the CDR3 plus reference TRBV30 and TRBJ1-4, the full variable domain is SQTIHQWPATLVQPVGSPLSLECTVEGTSNPNLYWYRQAAGRGLQLLFYSVGIGQISSEVPQNLSASRPQDRQFILSSKKLLLSDSGFYLCAWSHGATNEKLFFGSGTQLSVL.

This sequence joins TRBV5-4 and TRBJ2-3, with D uncertain. The germline V gene has CDR1 SGHNT and CDR2 YYREEE (reference sequence). The CDR3 has 14 amino acids. Between the trimmed V and J ends, which lost 0 bases and 4 bases, there was a span of 9 bases. As DNA, the CDR3 is TGTGCCAGCAGCTTGGGGGCAACTCCAGATACGCAGTATTTT. This sequence encodes CASSLGATPDTQYF.

V usage is TRBV4-2 and J usage is TRBJ2-5, with 7 nucleotides matching TRBD1. Germline V gene lookup returns CDR1 LGHNA and CDR2 YNFKEQ. CDR3 length: 16 residues. V was clipped by 1 base and J by 2 bases; unmatched bases: 7. The CDR3 nucleotides are TGTGCCAGCAGCCAAGCACCCCCGGGACAGCAAGAGACCCAGTACTTC. This encodes CASSQAPPGQQETQYF.

This rearrangement joins TRBV30 to TRBJ2-7, with 7 bases that match TRBD1. Per germline, CDR1 GTSNPN and CDR2 SVGIG (reference sequence). CDR3 length: 13 residues. Trimming removed 7 bases from V and 5 bases from J; junction bases left unmatched: 11. CDR3: CAFPSGGCHEQYF. CDR3 nucleotide sequence: TGTGCCTTCCCATCAGGGGGATGCCACGAGCAGTACTTC.

V gene TRBV4-3 combines with J gene TRBJ2-1, with D tentatively TRBD2 (5 bases). This CDR3 contains 15 residues. Germline V gene data show CDR1 as LGHNA and CDR2 as YSLEER. V was pared by 4 bases and J by 7 bases, with 17 bases between. The CDR3 coding sequence is TGCGCCAGCAGCCCGTTACTGGACTTTAGTAATGAGCAGTTCTTC. The encoded protein is CASSPLLDFSNEQFF.

The rearrangement links TRBV18 to TRBJ1-2, with TRBD1 matching over 7 bases. The CDR3 loop spans 16 amino acids. Germline assignment: CDR1 KGHSH and CDR2 LQKENI. Trimming took 4 bases from V and 0 from J; bases not matched to a gene: 8. CDR3 nucleotides: TGTGCCAGCTCACGTGGGACAGCTCAGGCTAACTATGGCTACACCTTC. Its translation is CASSRGTAQANYGYTF.

The chain employs TRBV5-4 and TRBJ2-5, with TRBD1 matching over 10 bases. V was pared by 4 bases and J by 2 bases, with 14 bases of the junction left unmatched. The CDR3 consists of 18 residues. CDR1 is SGHNT, CDR2 YYREEE, per germline (reference sequence). The CDR3 bases are TGTGCCAGCAGCAAGCCTTTCCGGGACAGGGGCCATCAAGAGACCCAGTACTTC. Translating gives CASSKPFRDRGHQETQYF.

This chain uses TRBV2 with TRBJ2-5; 10 bases match TRBD2. CDR3 length: 15 residues. V shed 6 bases, J shed 5 bases, and the junction held 9 bases outside the gene matches. In germline, CDR1 is SNHLY, CDR2 FYNNEI. The CDR3 region is CASSYTSGTTETQYF. CDR3 DNA: TGTGCCAGCAGCTATACTAGCGGGACAACGGAGACCCAGTACTTC.

The chain combines TRBV27 with TRBJ2-3; 8 bases are shared with TRBD1. The CDR3 runs to 16 residues. CDR1 and CDR2 (germline): MNHEY, SMNVEV (reference sequence). The V gene end was trimmed by 7 bases and the J gene end by 0 bases; junction bases not matched to a gene: 9. The CDR3 DNA is TGTGCCAGCATCTTAGGACAGGGCTTTAGCACAGATACGCAGTATTTT. Residues: CASILGQGFSTDTQYF.

The genes are TRBV6-6 and TRBJ1-1, with 12 positions matching TRBD1. The CDR3 covers 14 residues. V lost 5 bases, J lost 6 bases, and 4 bases stayed unmatched. The germline CDR1 and CDR2 sequences are MNHNY and SVGAGI (reference sequence). Here the CDR3 reads CASSRDRGLSEAFF. For the CDR3, the DNA is TGTGCCAGCAGTCGGGACAGGGGGCTCTCTGAAGCTTTCTTT.

The chain recombines TRBV28 with TRBJ1-2, with D possibly TRBD1 on 5 matching bases. The CDR3 is 13 residues long. Germline V gene lookup returns CDR1 MDHEN and CDR2 SYDVKM. Trimming removed 8 bases at V and 5 bases at J, with 15 bases between. The CDR3 coding sequence is TGTGCCAGCGGGCCGTCAGGGTGGTATGGCTACACCTTC. Translating it yields CASGPSGWYGYTF.

This chain joins TRBV7-6 and TRBJ2-7; TRBD1 agrees at 8 bases. Germline lookup yields CDR1 SGHVS and CDR2 FNYEAQ. Losses at the gene ends were 5 bases for V and 12 bases for J; bases not matched to a gene: 12. The CDR3 has 13 residues. In DNA form, the CDR3 reads TGTGCCAGCAGCCCGCACCAGGGGGCTAGCTTGTACTTC. It codes for CASSPHQGASLYF.

The chain employs TRBV11-2 and TRBJ2-3, with 11 bases fitting TRBD2. The CDR3 runs 16 residues. Unmatched junction bases numbered 10, after V lost 5 bases and J lost 6 bases. Germline V lookup: CDR1 SGHAT, CDR2 FQNNGV. The CDR3 loop reads CASSGLTSGRADTQYF. The CDR3 coding sequence is TGTGCCAGCAGCGGCCTCACTAGCGGGAGAGCGGATACGCAGTATTTT.

As regards this clone: The sample has other DNA sequences that encode this CDR3 too. The chain joins TRBV28 to TRBJ1-2; D possibly corresponds to TRBD1 (5 bases). The CDR3 length is 12 residues. CDR1 is MDHEN, CDR2 SYDVKM, per germline. Trimming removed 2 bases from V and 5 bases from J, with 6 bases in between. The CDR3 region is CASSLRGYGYTF. DNA for the CDR3: TGTGCCAGCAGTTTACGGGGGTATGGCTACACCTTC.

The chain employs TRBV2 and TRBJ1-1, with 7 bases lining up with TRBD1. V trimming: 10 bases; J trimming: 4 bases; junction bases outside the gene matches: 6. The length of the CDR3 is 12 residues. The germline V gene encodes CDR1 SNHLY and CDR2 FYNNEI. The chain's CDR3 is CATRDSGTEAFF. The CDR3 coding sequence is TGTGCCACCAGGGACAGCGGCACTGAAGCTTTCTTT.

The CDR3 is CASSQPTSGKSHNEQFF. The CDR3 DNA reads TGTGCCAGCAGCCAACCTACTAGCGGGAAAAGTCACAATGAGCAGTTCTTC. This chain joins TRBV7-3 and TRBJ2-1; 10 bases fit TRBD2. The CDR3 has 17 amino acids. Germline CDR1 reads SGHTA; CDR2 reads FQGTGA. V shed 5 bases and J 5 bases; nucleotides not matched to a gene: 12.

The gene calls are TRBV5-4 and TRBJ1-2; D unclear. This CDR3 contains 14 residues. The germline gives CDR1 SGHNT, CDR2 YYREEE (reference sequence). Trimming took off 0 bases at V and 7 bases at J, with 13 bases between the two ends. The CDR3 coding sequence is TGTGCCAGCAGCTTGGCCGGGGAAGGGCTTGGCTACACCTTC. As protein: CASSLAGEGLGYTF. The full variable domain, its missing parts supplied by reference TRBV5-4 and TRBJ1-2, is ETGVTQSPTHLIKTRGQQVTLRCSSQSGHNTVSWYQQALGQGPQFIFQYYREEENGRGNFPPRFSGLQFPNYSSELNVNALELDDSALYLCASSLAGEGLGYTFGSGTRLTVV.

This clone was recorded once. In DNA, the CDR3 is TGTGCCAGCAGTTCATTTGGGGCCGCCAGCACAGATACGCAGTATTTT. Protein product: CASSSFGAASTDTQYF. This sequence joins TRBV25-1 and TRBJ2-3; D possibly corresponds to TRBD1 (5 bases). CDR3 size: 16 residues. V dropped 5 bases and J dropped 0 bases, with 15 bases sitting between them. Germline V lookup: CDR1 MGHDK, CDR2 SYGVNS.

The table lists this clone with a count of one. The chain combines TRBV11-2 with TRBJ2-1; 10 positions agree with TRBD2. Unmatched junction bases numbered 2, after V lost 3 bases and J lost 3 bases. From germline, CDR1 is SGHAT and CDR2 FQNNGV. The CDR3 totals 15 residues. The CDR3 spells CASSFSSGSYNEQFF. In nucleotides, the CDR3 is TGTGCCAGCAGCTTTTCTAGCGGGAGCTACAATGAGCAGTTCTTC.

This clone was counted a few times. This chain links TRBV28 with TRBJ1-6; D call uncertain. The germline CDR1 and CDR2 sequences are MDHEN and SYDVKM. The CDR3 contains 14 residues. V was trimmed by 6 bases and J by 4 bases, leaving 10 bases between them. The chain's CDR3 is CASRRIAYNSPLHF. The CDR3 bases are TGTGCCAGCAGGAGAATAGCATATAATTCACCCCTCCACTTT.

The chain combines TRBV20-1 with TRBJ1-5; D ambiguous. The V and J ends lost 6 bases and 0 bases respectively, with 15 bases between them. From germline, CDR1 is DFQATT and CDR2 SNEGSKA (reference sequence). The CDR3 runs 15 residues. DNA for the CDR3: TGCAGTGCGAGTTATCGAGAGAATAGCAATCAGCCCCAGCATTTT. As protein: CSASYRENSNQPQHF.

The chain links TRBV7-9 to TRBJ2-1; TRBD2 matches 7 bases. This CDR3 comprises 15 residues. Germline-derived CDR1 and CDR2 are SEHNR and FQNEAQ (reference sequence). The V and J ends lost 3 bases and 6 bases, in that order; junction bases with no gene match: 8. CDR3 region: CASSFVGGPFNEQFF. The CDR3 DNA reads TGTGCCAGCAGCTTTGTGGGAGGGCCTTTCAATGAGCAGTTCTTC.

The J gene is TRBJ2-1, the V gene TRBV28, with 13 bases lining up with TRBD2. Looked up from germline, CDR1 is MDHEN and CDR2 is SYDVKM. The V and J ends lost 1 base and 9 bases, in that order; junction bases with no gene match: 6. This CDR3 spans 16 amino acids. CDR3 nucleotide sequence: TGTGCCAGCAGTTTATACGGGACTAGCGGGATTATTGAGCAGTTCTTC. The encoded protein is CASSLYGTSGIIEQFF.

The chain couples TRBV6-5 to TRBJ1-2; a weak D match, TRBD1 (5 bases). From germline, CDR1 is MNHEY and CDR2 SVGAGI. V lost 0 bases and J 6 bases, leaving 11 bases between the germline ends. The CDR3 runs to 14 residues. The CDR3 DNA follows: TGTGCCAGCAGTTACTCGTCCGGCAGGGATGGCTACACCTTC. Protein: CASSYSSGRDGYTF.

Concerning this clone itself: The sample carries other DNA sequences with the same CDR3. The chain employs TRBV29-1 and TRBJ2-5; D is perhaps TRBD1 (5 bases). Trimming cost V 0 bases and J 3 bases, with 5 bases left between them. The V gene's germline CDR1 is SQVTM and CDR2 ANQGSEA. The CDR3 length is 12 residues. CDR3 bases: TGCAGCGTTGAAGAAGGGGAAGAGACCCAGTACTTC. Its protein is CSVEEGEETQYF. Full variable domain (remainder filled in from reference TRBV29-1 and TRBJ2-5): SAVISQKPSRDICQRGTSLTIQCQVDSQVTMMFWYRQQPGQSLTLIATANQGSEATYESGFVIDKFPISRPNLTFSTLTVSNMSPEDSSIYLCSVEEGEETQYFGPGTRLLVL.

The chain is built from TRBV27 and TRBJ1-2; maybe TRBD1 (5 bases). V lost 1 base and J 8 bases, leaving 14 bases between the germline ends. Germline V lookup: CDR1 MNHEY, CDR2 SMNVEV (reference sequence). The CDR3 extends over 14 amino acids. Written as DNA, the CDR3 is TGTGCCAGCAGTTTATGGTTAGGGGCGGGAGGCTACACCTTC. It specifies CASSLWLGAGGYTF.